This T cell receptor (beta chain) comes out of a study of blood T cell repertoires in COVID-19. Study-level background: Italy, Spain and the United States were the sources of the convalescent and acute COVID-19 samples. Sources were T cells, B-cell-depleted T cells, or PBMCs; the material itself was cDNA or gDNA.

Assay used: immunoSEQ multiplex PCR; TCRdb lists only in-frame clones, some missing. The sample comprises about 180,000 clones, approximately 91% of which are singletons, and approximately 0.5% rests with the top ten. The TCR was taken from a man aged 50 to 60 with acute or convalescent COVID-19. Sequencing input: peripheral blood.

CDR3 sequence reads: CASSLATDSQETQYF. In DNA, the CDR3 is TGCGCCAGCAGCTTGGCTACGGACAGCCAAGAGACCCAGTACTTC. The chain has TRBV5-1 and TRBJ2-5, with a possible D match to TRBD1 (6 bases). V lost 0 bases to trimming and J lost 1 base, with 10 bases between them. CDR3 length equals 15 residues. CDR1 is SGHRS and CDR2 is YFSETQ in the germline V gene.